The present TCR beta chain was sequenced within a study of T-cell memory formation after mild COVID-19. MiXCR, applied by TCRdb to the 5' RACE reads, yields one record per CDR3 protein. Of 300,000 to 350,000 distinct CDR3 sequences in the sample, 10% to 15% were seen once. V lost 5 bases, J lost 7 bases, and 12 bases lay in between. Per germline, CDR1 MNHNY and CDR2 SVGAGI (reference sequence). This CDR3 has 13 residues. The TCR sequence derives from a man younger than 35 who had mild COVID-19 (a few samples of this study predate the infection). Cell type and time point are not known. The chain is built from TRBV6-6 and TRBJ1-5; D unresolved. Sequenced input: PBMCs or a T cell subset sorted from them (not recorded which). The CDR3 DNA reads TGTGCCAGCAGTGACGACGAGTACCAGCCCCAGCATTTT. Protein sequence: CASSDDEYQPQHF.